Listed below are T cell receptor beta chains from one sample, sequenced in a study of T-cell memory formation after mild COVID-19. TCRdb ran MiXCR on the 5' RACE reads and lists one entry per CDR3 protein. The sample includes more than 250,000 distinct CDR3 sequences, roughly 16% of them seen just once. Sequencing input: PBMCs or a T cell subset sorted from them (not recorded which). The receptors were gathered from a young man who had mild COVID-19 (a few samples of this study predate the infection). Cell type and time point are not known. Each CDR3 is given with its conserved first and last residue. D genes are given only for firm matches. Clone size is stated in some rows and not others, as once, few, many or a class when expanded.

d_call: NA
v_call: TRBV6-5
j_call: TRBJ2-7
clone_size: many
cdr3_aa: CASSRTSYEQYF
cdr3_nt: TGTGCCAGCAGCAGGACATCCTACGAGCAGTACTTC

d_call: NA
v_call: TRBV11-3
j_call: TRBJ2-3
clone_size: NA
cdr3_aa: CASSFGGLTDTQYF
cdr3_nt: TGTGCCAGCAGCTTTGGCGGACTCACAGATACGCAGTATTTT

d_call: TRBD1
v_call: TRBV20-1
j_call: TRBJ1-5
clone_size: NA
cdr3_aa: CSASPGQGYVQPQHF
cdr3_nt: TGCAGTGCTTCACCGGGACAGGGGTACGTTCAGCCCCAGCATTTT

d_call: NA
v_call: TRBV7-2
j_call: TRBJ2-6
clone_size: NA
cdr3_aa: CASSSRAGANVLTF
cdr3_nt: TGTGCCAGCAGCTCCAGGGCTGGGGCCAACGTCCTGACTTTC

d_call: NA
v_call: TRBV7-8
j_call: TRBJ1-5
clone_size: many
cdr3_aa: CASSHRDQPQHF
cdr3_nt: TGTGCCAGCAGCCACAGGGACCAGCCCCAGCATTTT

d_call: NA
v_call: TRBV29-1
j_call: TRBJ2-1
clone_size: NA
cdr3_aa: CSVGAGAINEQFF
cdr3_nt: TGCAGCGTTGGGGCGGGGGCCATCAATGAGCAGTTCTTC

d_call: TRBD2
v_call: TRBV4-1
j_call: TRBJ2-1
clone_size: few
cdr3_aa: CASSRWTSRTYNEQFF
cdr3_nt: TGCGCCAGCAGCCGATGGACTAGCAGAACCTACAATGAGCAGTTCTTC

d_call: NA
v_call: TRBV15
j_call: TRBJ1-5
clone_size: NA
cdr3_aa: CATRPTTAYSNQPQHF
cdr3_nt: TGTGCCACGCGGCCAACGACCGCGTATAGCAATCAGCCCCAGCATTTT

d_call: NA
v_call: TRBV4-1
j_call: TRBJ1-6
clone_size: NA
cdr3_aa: CASSPRLLGREESPLHF
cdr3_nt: TGCGCCAGCAGCCCCCGTCTACTAGGCAGGGAGGAGTCACCCCTCCACTTT

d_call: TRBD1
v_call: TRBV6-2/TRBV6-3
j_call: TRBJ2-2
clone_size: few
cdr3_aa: CASSSYQGANTGELFF
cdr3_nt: TGTGCCAGCAGTTCTTACCAGGGGGCGAACACCGGGGAGCTGTTTTTT

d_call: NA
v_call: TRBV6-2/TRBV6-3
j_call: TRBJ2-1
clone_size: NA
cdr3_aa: CASSGSPYNEQFF
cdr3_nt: TGTGCCAGCAGTGGGAGCCCCTACAATGAGCAGTTCTTC

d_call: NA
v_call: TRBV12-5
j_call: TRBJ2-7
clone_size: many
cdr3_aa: CASGLVRLTAEPYEQYF
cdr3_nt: TGTGCTAGTGGTTTGGTACGATTGACAGCGGAACCCTACGAGCAGTACTTC

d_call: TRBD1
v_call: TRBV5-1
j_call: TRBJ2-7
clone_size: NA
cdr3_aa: CASSMGQGGNEQYF
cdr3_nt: TGCGCCAGCAGCATGGGACAGGGGGGAAACGAGCAGTACTTC

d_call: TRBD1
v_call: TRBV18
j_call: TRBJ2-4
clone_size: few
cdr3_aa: CASSTTRFGQGGDIQYF
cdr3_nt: TGTGCCAGCTCAACCACAAGATTCGGACAGGGTGGCGACATTCAGTACTTC

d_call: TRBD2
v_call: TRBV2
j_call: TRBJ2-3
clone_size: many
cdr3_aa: CANQRGWADTQYF
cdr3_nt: TGTGCCAACCAGCGGGGGTGGGCAGATACGCAGTATTTT

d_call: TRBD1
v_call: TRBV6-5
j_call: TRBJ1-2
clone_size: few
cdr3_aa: CASSYQGANGYTF
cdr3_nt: TGTGCCAGCAGTTACCAGGGGGCTAACGGCTACACCTTC

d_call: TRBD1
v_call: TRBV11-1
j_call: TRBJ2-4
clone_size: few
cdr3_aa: CASSSGQGWGIQYF
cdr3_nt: TGTGCCAGCAGCTCCGGACAGGGTTGGGGCATTCAGTACTTC

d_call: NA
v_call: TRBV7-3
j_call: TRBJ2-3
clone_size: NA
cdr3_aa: CASSLSRDTDTQYF
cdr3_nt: TGTGCCAGCAGCTTATCGCGAGACACAGATACGCAGTATTTT

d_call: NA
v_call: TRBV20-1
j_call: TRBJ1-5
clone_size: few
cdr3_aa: CSASWGVNQPQHF
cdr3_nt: TGCAGTGCCAGCTGGGGAGTCAATCAGCCCCAGCATTTT

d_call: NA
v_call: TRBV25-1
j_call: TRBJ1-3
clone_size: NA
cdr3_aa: CATTSSGNTIYF
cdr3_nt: TGTGCCACCACTAGCTCTGGAAACACCATATATTTT

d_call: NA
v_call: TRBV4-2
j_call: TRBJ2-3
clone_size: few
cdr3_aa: CASSQGSGLFDTQYF
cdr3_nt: TGTGCCAGCAGCCAAGGGAGCGGTTTGTTCGATACGCAGTATTTT

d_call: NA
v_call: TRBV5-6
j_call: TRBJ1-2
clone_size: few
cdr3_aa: CASSSIGSSNYGYTF
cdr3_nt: TGTGCCAGCAGCTCGATCGGGAGCTCTAACTATGGCTACACCTTC

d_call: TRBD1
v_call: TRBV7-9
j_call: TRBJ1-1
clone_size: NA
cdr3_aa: CASSKGQGSSEAFF
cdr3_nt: TGTGCCAGCAGCAAGGGACAGGGTTCTTCTGAAGCTTTCTTT

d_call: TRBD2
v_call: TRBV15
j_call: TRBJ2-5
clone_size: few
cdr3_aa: CATSRGGEETQYF
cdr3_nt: TGTGCCACCAGCAGGGGAGGGGAAGAGACCCAGTACTTC

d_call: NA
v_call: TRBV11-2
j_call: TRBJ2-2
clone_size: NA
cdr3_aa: CASSWGDDTGELFF
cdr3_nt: TGTGCCAGCAGCTGGGGGGACGACACCGGGGAGCTGTTTTTT

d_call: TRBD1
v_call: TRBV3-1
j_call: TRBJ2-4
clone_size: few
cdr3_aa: CASSYRQGRAKNIQYF
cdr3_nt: TGTGCCAGCAGCTACCGACAGGGGAGAGCCAAAAACATTCAGTACTTC

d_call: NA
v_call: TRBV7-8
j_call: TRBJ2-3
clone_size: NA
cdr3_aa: CASSRGRPVLAPDTQYF
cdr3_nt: TGTGCCAGCAGCCGGGGGCGGCCGGTATTAGCTCCAGATACGCAGTATTTT

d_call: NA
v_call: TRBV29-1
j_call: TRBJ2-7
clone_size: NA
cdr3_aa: CSVRTGTYEQYF
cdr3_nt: TGCAGCGTCAGAACAGGGACCTACGAGCAGTACTTC

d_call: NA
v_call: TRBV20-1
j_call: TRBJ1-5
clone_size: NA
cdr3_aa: CSASAGLYQPQHF
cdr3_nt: TGCAGTGCTAGTGCAGGGCTTTATCAGCCCCAGCATTTT

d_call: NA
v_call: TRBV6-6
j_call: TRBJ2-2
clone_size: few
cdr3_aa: CASSYRKTGELFF
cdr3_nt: TGTGCCAGCAGTTACCGGAAAACCGGGGAGCTGTTTTTT

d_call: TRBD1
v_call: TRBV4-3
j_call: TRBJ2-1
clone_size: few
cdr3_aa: CASSQEGGQGTGEQFF
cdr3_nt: TGCGCCAGCAGCCAAGAAGGCGGACAGGGGACGGGAGAGCAGTTCTTC

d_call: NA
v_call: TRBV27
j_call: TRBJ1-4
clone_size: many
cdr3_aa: CASSPGTPWKEKLFF
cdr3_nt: TGTGCCAGCAGCCCCGGGACCCCATGGAAAGAAAAACTGTTTTTT

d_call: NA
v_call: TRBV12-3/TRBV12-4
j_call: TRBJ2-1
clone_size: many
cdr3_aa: CASSLNPNFNEQFF
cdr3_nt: TGTGCCAGCAGTTTAAATCCCAACTTCAATGAGCAGTTCTTC

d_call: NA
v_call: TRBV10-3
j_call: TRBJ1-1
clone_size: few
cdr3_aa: CATLENTEAFF
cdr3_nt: TGTGCCACCCTGGAGAACACTGAAGCTTTCTTT

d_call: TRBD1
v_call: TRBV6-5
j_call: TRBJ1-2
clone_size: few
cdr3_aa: CASSYVPGQGNYGYTF
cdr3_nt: TGTGCCAGCAGTTACGTACCGGGACAGGGGAACTATGGCTACACCTTC

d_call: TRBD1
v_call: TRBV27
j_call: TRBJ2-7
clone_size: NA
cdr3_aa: CASSSGQGESYEQYF
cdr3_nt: TGTGCCAGCAGTTCGGGACAGGGGGAGTCCTACGAGCAGTACTTC

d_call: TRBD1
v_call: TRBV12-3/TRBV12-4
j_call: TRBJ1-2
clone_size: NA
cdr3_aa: CASTAGTGGNYGYTF
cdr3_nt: TGTGCCAGCACCGCCGGGACAGGGGGCAACTATGGCTACACCTTC

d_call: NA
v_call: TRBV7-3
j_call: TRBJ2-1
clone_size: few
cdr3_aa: CASSLGFEQFF
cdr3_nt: TGTGCCAGCAGCTTAGGGTTTGAGCAGTTCTTC

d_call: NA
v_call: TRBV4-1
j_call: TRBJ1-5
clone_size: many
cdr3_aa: CASSQVPRGQPQHF
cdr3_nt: TGCGCCAGCAGCCAAGTGCCCCGGGGCCAGCCCCAGCATTTT

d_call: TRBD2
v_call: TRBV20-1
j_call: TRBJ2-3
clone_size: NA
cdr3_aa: CSARGAGGTDTQYF
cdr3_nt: TGCAGTGCTAGAGGGGCGGGGGGCACAGATACGCAGTATTTT

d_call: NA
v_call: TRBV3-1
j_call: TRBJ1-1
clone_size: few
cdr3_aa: CASSHHLTAEAFF
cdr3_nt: TGTGCCAGCAGCCACCATTTGACGGCTGAAGCTTTCTTT